Below, 8 T cell receptor beta chains from the same sample are listed, as sequenced in a study of T cell clonality in common variable immunodeficiency. Profiling relied on immunoSEQ multiplex PCR, and the TCRdb table lists in-frame clones only, not all of them. This repertoire holds 14,000 or so clones, and none appear only once. Their antigens remain unidentified. General study results and limits: Common variable immunodeficiency TCR beta sequences reportedly had fewer deletions and N-nucleotide insertions.

The sample was peripheral blood mononuclear cells. These receptors all come from a human donor with common variable immunodeficiency.

This clone showed up just a few times. The read gets to within 3 residues of the CDR3 end, and the germline J gene fills in the rest. This sequence joins TRBV18 and TRBJ2-7, with 8 positions matching TRBD1. Germline V CDR1 and CDR2: KGHSH, LQKENI. Trimming removed 3 bases from V and 2 bases from J; junction bases left unmatched: 3. The CDR3 has 14 amino acids. This chain's CDR3 is CASSPDRGPYEQYF. The DNA read from the CDR3 is TGTGCCAGCTCACCTGACAGGGGACCCTACGAG.

Worth noting for this clone: The read terminates 3 residues before the CDR3 end, so the remaining end is supplied by the germline J gene. This rearrangement joins TRBV7-9 to TRBJ1-1; TRBD1 matches at 9 bases. CDR3 size: 15 residues. Trimming removed 6 bases from V and 2 bases from J; junction bases left unmatched: 7. In germline, CDR1 is SEHNR, CDR2 FQNEAQ (reference sequence). CDR3 region: CASRPGQGPNTEAFF. Incomplete CDR3 DNA: TGTGCCAGCAGACCGGGACAGGGCCCTAACACTGAA.

This clone was seen more than once but under ten times. The read finishes 3 residues shy of the CDR3 end, and the germline J gene is used to complete it. This chain connects TRBV7-9 to TRBJ2-7, with no clear D. The CDR3 runs 12 residues. Trimming took off 0 bases at V and 5 bases at J, with 5 bases between the two ends. CDR1 is SEHNR, CDR2 FQNEAQ, per germline (reference sequence). The CDR3 spells CASSLASNEQYF. The sequenced part of the CDR3 DNA is TGTGCCAGCAGCTTAGCTAGCAACGAG.

As concerns this clone: The CDR3 end falls 3 residues outside the read, so it is completed with the germline J gene. The V and J genes are TRBV19 and TRBJ1-2; the match to TRBD1 covers 11 bases. Per the germline V gene, CDR1 is LNHDA and CDR2 is SQIVND (reference sequence). Trimming at V came to 1 base and at J to 5 bases, leaving 0 bases not matched to a gene. The CDR3 runs 14 residues. Incomplete CDR3 DNA: TGTGCCAGTAGTATAGGGGACAGGGGGTATGGC. Translation: CASSIGDRGYG. The entire CDR3 is CASSIGDRGYGYTF.

Concerning this clone itself: The CDR3 end falls 3 residues outside the read, so it is completed with the germline J gene. The chain joins TRBV7-3 to TRBJ2-5; D is ambiguous. V lost 0 bases and J 0 bases, leaving 2 bases between the germline ends. Germline-derived CDR1 and CDR2 are SGHTA and FQGTGA. There are 13 residues in the CDR3. The sequenced CDR3 bases are TGTGCCAGCAGCTTAACTAACCAAGAGACC. Its translation is CASSLTNQET. The whole CDR3 is CASSLTNQETQYF.

This clone was seen only a few times. The CDR3 end falls 3 residues outside the read, so it is completed with the germline J gene. The rearrangement uses TRBV18 and TRBJ2-5; TRBD2 aligns across 10 bases. CDR1 and CDR2 (germline): KGHSH, LQKENI. The CDR3 extends over 17 amino acids. V lost 0 bases and J lost 3; bases outside the gene matches: 7. CDR3 DNA (partial): TGTGCCAGCTCACCACCGACTAGCGGGTTTTTTAAAGAGACC. Its translation is CASSPPTSGFFKET. The CDR3 in its entirety is CASSPPTSGFFKETQYF. Supplemented by reference TRBV18 and TRBJ2-5, the full variable domain reads NAGVMQNPRHLVRRRGQEARLRCSPMKGHSHVYWYRQLPEEGLKFMVYLQKENIIDESGMPKERFSAEFPKEGPSILRIQQVVRGDSAAYFCASSPPTSGFFKETQYFGPGTRLLVL.

This clone has only a few counts. The read ends 3 residues shy of where the CDR3 ends; the end is completed using the germline J gene. V is TRBV7-9 and J is TRBJ1-4; tentative D call: TRBD1 (6 bases). The V and J ends lost 2 bases and 6 bases respectively, with 10 bases between them. The CDR3 contains 14 residues. Germline CDR1 SEHNR, CDR2 FQNEAQ (reference sequence). CDR3 DNA (partial): TGTGCCAGCAGCTTACTACAGGGAGATGAAAAA. This gives the protein CASSLLQGDEK. The whole CDR3 protein reads CASSLLQGDEKLFF.

This clone has at least ten counts. Read coverage stops 3 residues before the CDR3 terminus; the germline J gene supplies the remainder. V usage is TRBV19 and J usage is TRBJ2-1; maybe TRBD2 (6 bases). The CDR3 consists of 12 residues. V lost 5 bases, J lost 7 bases, and 9 bases lay in between. Germline lookup yields CDR1 LNHDA and CDR2 SQIVND (reference sequence). Incomplete CDR3 DNA: TGTGCCAGTAGTCGACTAGTGAATGAG. The encoded protein is CASSRLVNE. The CDR3 reads in full as CASSRLVNEQFF.